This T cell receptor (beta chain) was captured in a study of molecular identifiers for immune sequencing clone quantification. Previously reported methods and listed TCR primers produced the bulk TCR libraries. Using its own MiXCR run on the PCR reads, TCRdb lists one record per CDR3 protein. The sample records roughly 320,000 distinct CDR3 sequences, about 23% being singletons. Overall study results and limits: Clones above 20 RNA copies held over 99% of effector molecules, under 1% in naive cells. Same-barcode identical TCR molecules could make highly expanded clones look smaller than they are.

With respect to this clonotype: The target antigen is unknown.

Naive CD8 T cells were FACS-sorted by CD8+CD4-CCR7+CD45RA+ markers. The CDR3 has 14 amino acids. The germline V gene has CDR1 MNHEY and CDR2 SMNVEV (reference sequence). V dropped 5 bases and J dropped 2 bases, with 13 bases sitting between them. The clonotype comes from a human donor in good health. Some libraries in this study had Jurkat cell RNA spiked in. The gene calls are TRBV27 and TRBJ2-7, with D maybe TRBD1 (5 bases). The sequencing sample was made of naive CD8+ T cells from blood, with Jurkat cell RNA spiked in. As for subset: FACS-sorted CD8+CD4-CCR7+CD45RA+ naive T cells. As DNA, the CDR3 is TGTGCCAGCAGTAAAGGGGCTGGGGCCTACGAGCAGTACTTC. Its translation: CASSKGAGAYEQYF.